This section outlines one TCR beta chain sequence together with its context. Its antigen remains unidentified. Regarding treatment: roughly 19 received Ad26.COV2.S at low or high dose, single or two shots; 5 received placebo; per-sample allocation not given. Sampling was performed 63 days after the first vaccine or placebo injection. Based in Boston, the donor was an adult of 18-55 years. This specimen belongs to a study of Ad26.COV2.S vaccination and SARS-CoV-2 variants. The table came from immunoSEQ multiplex PCR; TCRdb's copy has only in-frame clones and leaves some out. The sample contains roughly 420,000 clones, 70% to 90% of which appear only once. J lost 8 bases, V lost 4 bases, and 8 bases had no gene match. The germline V gene has CDR1 SGHTA and CDR2 FQGNSA. The CDR3 is 14 amino acids. Study-wide results and limits: The TCR breadth and depth analyses may have produced an underestimate of total T cell responses.

The sequence came from a person between 18 and 59 years old who received the Ad26.COV2.S COVID-19 vaccine or a placebo. The chain carries TRBV7-2 and TRBJ2-3; 8 nucleotides align to TRBD1. The material was peripheral blood, obtained in a trial of Ad26.COV2.S vaccine versus placebo. The CDR3 spells CASSSGQVDGTQYF. The DNA of the CDR3 is TGTGCCAGCAGCTCGGGACAGGTTGATGGTACGCAGTATTTT.